The source of this T cell receptor (beta chain) is a study of blood T cell repertoires in COVID-19. Overall study: In each case, the material was cDNA or gDNA derived from T cells, B-cell-depleted T cells, or PBMCs.

Profiled with immunoSEQ multiplex PCR; TCRdb holds only in-frame clones, not every one. Of about 100,000 clones in the sample, over 70% are singletons; the top ten hold roughly 15%. The junction had 4 bases not matched to a gene; V was cut back by 2 bases and J by 3 bases. The CDR3 is 16 amino acids. The chain links TRBV23-1 to TRBJ2-1; 10 nucleotides match TRBD2. Being an ORF, TRBV23-1 has a function that is uncertain. Sequencing was done on a sample of peripheral blood. The clonotype originates from a middle-aged man with acute or convalescent COVID-19. The CDR3 DNA reads as TGCGCCAGCAGTCAAAACGTAGCGGGAGGCTACAATGAGCAGTTCTTC. Amino acid sequence: CASSQNVAGGYNEQFF.